This T cell receptor beta chain was found in a study of patients and donors after allogeneic stem cell transplantation. The V gene's germline CDR1 is GTSNPN and CDR2 SVGIG (reference sequence). The CDR3 is made up of 11 amino acids. V lost 3 bases and J 6 bases, leaving 7 bases between the germline ends. TCRdb analysed the RT-PCR reads with MiXCR anew, one entry per CDR3 protein. Counted here are 200,000 to 250,000 distinct CDR3 sequences, approximately 14% occurring once; the ten biggest clones make up roughly 12%. The table lists this clonotype with a few counts. The chain recombines TRBV30 with TRBJ2-3; no clear D. The receptor comes from a human donor who was either an allogeneic HSCT recipient or a stem cell or donor lymphocyte infusion donor (not recorded which). It is not recorded whose cells these are; they may come from a transplant donor. Sequenced sample: blood, either unsorted or a sorted T cell fraction (not recorded which). In nucleotides, the CDR3 is TGTGCCTGGAGAAGCCCGGATACGCAGTATTTT. Translated, it gives CAWRSPDTQYF.